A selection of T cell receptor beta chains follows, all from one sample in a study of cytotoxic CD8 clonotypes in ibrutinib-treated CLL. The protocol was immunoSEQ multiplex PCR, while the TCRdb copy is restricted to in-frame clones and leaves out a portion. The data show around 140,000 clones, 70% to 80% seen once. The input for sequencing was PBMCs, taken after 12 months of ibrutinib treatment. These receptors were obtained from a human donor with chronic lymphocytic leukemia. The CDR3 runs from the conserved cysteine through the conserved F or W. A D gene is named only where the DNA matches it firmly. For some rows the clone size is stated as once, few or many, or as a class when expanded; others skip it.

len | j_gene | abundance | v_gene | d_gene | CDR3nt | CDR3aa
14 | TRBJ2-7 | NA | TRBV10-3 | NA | TGTGCCATCAGTGCGACGGCCAGCTCCTACGAGCAGTACTTC | CAISATASSYEQYF
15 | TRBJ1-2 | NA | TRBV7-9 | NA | TGTGCCAGCAGCCCAACGACAGTATTAACGGGTGGCTACACCTTC | CASSPTTVLTGGYTF
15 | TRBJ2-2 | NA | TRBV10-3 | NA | TGTGCCATCAGTGTAGGGACAACGAACACCGGGGAGCTGTTTTTT | CAISVGTTNTGELFF
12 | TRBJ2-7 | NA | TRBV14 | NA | TGTGCCAGCAGTGGGGTCACCTACGAGCAGTACTTC | CASSGVTYEQYF
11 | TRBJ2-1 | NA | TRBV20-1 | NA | TGCAGTGCTTTCGACAGCCATGAGCAGTTCTTC | CSAFDSHEQFF
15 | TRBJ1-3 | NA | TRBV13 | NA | TGTGCCAGCAGCTCGGGACGCCTCTCTGGAAACACCATATATTTT | CASSSGRLSGNTIYF
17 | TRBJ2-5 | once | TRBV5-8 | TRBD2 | TGTGCCAGCAGCTTGGAGGGCCTAGCGGAGTACCAAGAGACCCAGTACTTC | CASSLEGLAEYQETQYF
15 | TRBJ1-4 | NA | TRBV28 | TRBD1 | TGTGCCAGCAGCTTAGGGACAGCAACTAATGAAAAACTGTTTTTT | CASSLGTATNEKLFF
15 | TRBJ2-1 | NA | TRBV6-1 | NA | TGTGCCAGCATTAGGACCGAGAGCTCCTACAATGAGCAGTTCTTC | CASIRTESSYNEQFF
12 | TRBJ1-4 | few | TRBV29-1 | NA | TGCAGCGTGATTCAGAATAATGAAAAACTGTTTTTT | CSVIQNNEKLFF
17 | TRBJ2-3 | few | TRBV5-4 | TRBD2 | TGTGCCAGCAGCTTGAGTCCTAGCGGGGGGGCTGAAGATACGCAGTATTTT | CASSLSPSGGAEDTQYF
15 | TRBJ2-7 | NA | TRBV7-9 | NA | TGTGCCAGCAGTCCTCGACCTACTCCTACGTTTGAGCAGTACTTC | CASSPRPTPTFEQYF
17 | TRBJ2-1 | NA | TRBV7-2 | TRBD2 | TGTGCCAGCAGCTTAGGTACTAGCGGGGCCTCCTACAATGAGCAGTTCTTC | CASSLGTSGASYNEQFF